These 25 T cell receptor beta chains came from one sample sequenced in a study of vaccination effects on CD4 cells after COVID-19. Sequencing used immunoSEQ multiplex PCR; TCRdb keeps in-frame clones, though not all of them. This table holds about 45,000 clones, around 74% found once. Antigen-specific CD4+ T cells were expanded (with viral peptide pools) by the ViraFEST assay ahead of sequencing. CD4+ T cell isolation took place after nine to eleven days of culture. Their SARS-CoV-2 infection, verified by PCR, occurred between March and December 2020. Their antigen targets remain unknown. The source was CD4+ T cells from PBMCs cultured with a peptide pool, collected before COVID-19 vaccination. The receptors originated from a human donor who had a prior SARS-CoV-2 infection.

The V gene is TRBV2, the J gene TRBJ2-6; 7 nucleotides align to TRBD2. V lost 4 bases to trimming and J lost 8 bases; unmatched junction nucleotides: 8. The CDR3 sequence is 15 residues long. In germline, CDR1 is SNHLY, CDR2 FYNNEI. The CDR3: CASSGRGSLTNVLTF. The CDR3 region has the DNA TGTGCCAGCAGTGGCCGCGGGAGTTTGACCAACGTCCTGACTTTC.

The chain uses TRBV7-2 and TRBJ2-1; 9 nucleotides line up with TRBD1. From germline, CDR1 is SGHTA and CDR2 FQGNSA. V lost 5 bases and J lost 1; bases outside the gene matches: 3. CDR3 length: 15 amino acids. CDR3 in DNA: TGTGCCAGCAGCCGCGGACAGGGGTCCTACAATGAGCAGTTCTTC. It specifies CASSRGQGSYNEQFF.

The chain combines TRBV5-6 with TRBJ2-2; 15 bases line up with TRBD2. Losses at the gene ends were 6 bases for V and 4 bases for J; bases not matched to a gene: 7. The CDR3 loop spans 17 amino acids. Germline V gene lookup returns CDR1 SGHDT and CDR2 YYEEEE. The CDR3 loop reads CASTRTSGRVGTGELFF. DNA for the CDR3: TGTGCCAGCACCAGGACTAGCGGGAGGGTGGGCACCGGGGAGCTGTTTTTT.

With regard to this clone: Other DNA sequences within the sample encode an identical CDR3. This rearrangement joins TRBV5-1 to TRBJ2-5, with TRBD2 matching over 9 bases. Germline V lookup: CDR1 SGHRS, CDR2 YFSETQ. The length of the CDR3 is 14 residues. Losses at the gene ends were 6 bases for V and 2 bases for J; bases not matched to a gene: 5. CDR3 region: CASTLAGGQETQYF. CDR3 nucleotide sequence: TGCGCCAGCACGTTGGCGGGGGGGCAAGAGACCCAGTACTTC. The whole variable domain, filled in from reference TRBV5-1 and TRBJ2-5, reads KAGVTQTPRYLIKTRGQQVTLSCSPISGHRSVSWYQQTPGQGLQFLFEYFSETQRNKGNFPGRFSGRQFSNSRSEMNVSTLELGDSALYLCASTLAGGQETQYFGPGTRLLVL.

The V gene is TRBV3-1 (or the pseudogene TRBV3-2), the J gene TRBJ2-1; 8 nucleotides match TRBD2. The CDR3 runs 15 residues. The V gene end was trimmed by 3 bases and the J gene end by 1 base; junction bases not matched to a gene: 2. CDR1 LGHDT and CDR2 YNNKEL come from the germline V gene (reference sequence). CDR3 coding DNA: TGTGCCAGCAGCCACGTAGCGGGGTCCTACAATGAGCAGTTCTTC. Its protein is CASSHVAGSYNEQFF.

The table lists this clone with a few counts. The CDR3 DNA follows: TGTGCCAGCTCAGCCGGGACGGCCTATGGCTACACCTTC. Protein sequence: CASSAGTAYGYTF. The rearrangement joins TRBV18 to TRBJ1-2; possible D gene TRBD1, 5 bases. The CDR3 spans 13 residues. In germline, CDR1 is KGHSH, CDR2 LQKENI. The ends were cut back, 5 bases at V and 4 bases at J, with 11 bases in the middle.

This chain joins TRBV19 and TRBJ1-5; 8 bases are shared with TRBD1. The J segment lost 1 base and the V segment lost 4 bases, leaving 6 bases of the junction unmatched. Germline V gives CDR1 LNHDA, CDR2 SQIVND (reference sequence). This CDR3 has 16 amino acids. DNA for the CDR3: TGTGCCAGTAGTAAACAGGGGGGGTGGAGCAATCAGCCCCAGCATTTT. As protein: CASSKQGGWSNQPQHF.

The chain recombines TRBV7-9 with TRBJ1-2, with 9 nucleotides matching TRBD1. V lost 5 bases, J lost 1 base, and 2 bases stayed unmatched. Germline assignment: CDR1 SEHNR and CDR2 FQNEAQ (reference sequence). This CDR3 is 14 amino acids long. The CDR3 spells CASSPTGGNYGYTF. The CDR3 DNA follows: TGTGCCAGCAGCCCGACAGGGGGTAACTATGGCTACACCTTC.

The V call is TRBV18, the J call TRBJ1-6; D may be TRBD1 (6 bases). CDR1 is KGHSH and CDR2 is LQKENI in the germline V gene. V lost 1 base and J 5 bases, leaving 9 bases between the germline ends. This CDR3 comprises 15 residues. In nucleotides, the CDR3 is TGTGCCAGCTCACCACGGGGACATAATAATTCACCCCTCCACTTT. Translation: CASSPRGHNNSPLHF.

The chain employs TRBV25-1 and TRBJ1-1; perhaps TRBD1 as D (5 bases). The germline CDR1 and CDR2 sequences are MGHDK and SYGVNS. The CDR3 runs 15 residues. Trimming left V 2 bases short and J 0 bases short, with 10 bases between. CDR3 region: CASSEREGMNTEAFF. The CDR3, as DNA: TGTGCCAGCAGTGAAAGAGAGGGGATGAACACTGAAGCTTTCTTT.

The chain is built from TRBV12-3 or TRBV12-4 and TRBJ2-3; D not certain. Trimming removed 2 bases from V and 4 bases from J, with 7 bases in between. The CDR3 contains 13 residues. The CDR3 DNA reads as TGTGCCAGCAGTTTATTAGAGGCAGATACGCAGTATTTT. It yields the protein CASSLLEADTQYF.

This rearrangement joins TRBV15 to TRBJ2-7; a weak D match, TRBD2 (6 bases). The CDR3 consists of 16 residues. The germline CDR1 and CDR2 sequences are LNHNV and YYDKDF (reference sequence). V was shortened by 5 bases and J by 4 bases, with 21 bases between the two germline ends. The CDR3 DNA reads TGTGCCACCAGCGAAGCCCGGGACTCAATATATTACGAGCAGTACTTC. Protein sequence: CATSEARDSIYYEQYF.

The chain employs TRBV5-1 and TRBJ2-1; TRBD1 might be the D (5 bases). CDR3 size: 14 residues. Germline CDR1 reads SGHRS; CDR2 reads YFSETQ. V was shortened by 0 bases and J by 6 bases, with 10 bases between the two germline ends. For the CDR3, the DNA is TGCGCCAGCAGCTTGGGACAGATGGGCAATGAGCAGTTCTTC. As protein: CASSLGQMGNEQFF.

V and J are TRBV13 and TRBJ1-2; possible D gene TRBD1, 6 bases. Germline assignment: CDR1 PRHDT and CDR2 FYEKMQ (reference sequence). CDR3 length: 12 amino acids. V lost 4 bases, J lost 8 bases, and 11 bases lay in between. The CDR3 nucleotides are TGTGCCAGCAGCTCCACAGGGCTCGGCTACACCTTC. Amino acids: CASSSTGLGYTF.

This chain uses TRBV6-1 with TRBJ2-3; 9 nucleotides line up with TRBD2. CDR1 and CDR2 (germline): MNHNS, SASEGT. The CDR3 sequence is 15 residues long. V gave up 6 bases and J gave up 2 bases; unmatched junction bases: 6. The CDR3: CASRSSGEITDTQYF. CDR3 coding DNA: TGTGCCAGCAGATCTAGCGGGGAGATCACAGATACGCAGTATTTT.

The V gene is TRBV30, the J gene TRBJ2-2; the match to TRBD1 covers 7 bases. This CDR3 comprises 14 residues. The V gene's germline CDR1 is GTSNPN and CDR2 SVGIG (reference sequence). V shed 7 bases and J 0 bases; nucleotides not matched to a gene: 5. CDR3 loop: CASGQDANTGELFF. Written as DNA, the CDR3 is TGTGCCTCTGGACAGGACGCGAACACCGGGGAGCTGTTTTTT.

This clone was observed a handful of times. The chain carries TRBV4-2 and TRBJ1-6, with D hard to call. The V end lost 1 base, the J end lost 8 bases, and 9 bases lay between the germline ends. This CDR3 is built from 14 residues. Germline V gene data show CDR1 as LGHNA and CDR2 as YNFKEQ. The chain's CDR3 is CASSQATGDSPLHF. The CDR3 coding sequence is TGTGCCAGCAGCCAAGCCACCGGGGATTCACCCCTCCACTTT.

The rearrangement joins TRBV4-1 to TRBJ2-1; either TRBD1 or TRBD2 may supply D (5 bases each). This CDR3 is 16 amino acids long. The germline V gene has CDR1 MGHRA and CDR2 YSYEKL. The germline V and J ends were trimmed by 0 bases and 12 bases, with 21 bases remaining between them. The CDR3 loop reads CASSQEGAGATTTQFF. For the CDR3, the DNA is TGCGCCAGCAGCCAAGAGGGTGCCGGGGCCACAACGACGCAGTTCTTC.

V gene TRBV18 combines with J gene TRBJ1-1; D is undetermined. Germline values: CDR1 KGHSH, CDR2 LQKENI. V was shortened by 8 bases and J by 0 bases, with 10 bases between the two germline ends. This CDR3 spans 13 amino acids. The CDR3 DNA is TGTGCCAGCCTTTCGAGTATGAACACTGAAGCTTTCTTT. Protein: CASLSSMNTEAFF.

This clone was recorded many times. The rearrangement links TRBV3-1 (or the pseudogene TRBV3-2) to TRBJ1-4, with D possibly matching TRBD1 (5 bases). The germline V gene has CDR1 LGHDT and CDR2 YNNKEL (reference sequence). Trimming removed 0 bases from V and 0 bases from J, with 11 bases in between. The CDR3 is 17 residues long. The CDR3 reads CASSQDYARATNEKLFF. CDR3 sequence (DNA): TGTGCCAGCAGCCAAGATTACGCCAGGGCAACTAATGAAAAACTGTTTTTT.

The chain is built from TRBV7-2 and TRBJ1-4; no firm D call. CDR3 length: 17 residues. Deletions cut 3 bases from V and 8 bases from J, with 22 bases between. The germline V gene has CDR1 SGHTA and CDR2 FQGNSA. CDR3 amino acids: CASSFSGWSQPGEKLFF. In nucleotides, the CDR3 is TGTGCCAGCAGCTTTTCTGGCTGGTCCCAGCCTGGGGAAAAACTGTTTTTT.

The V gene is TRBV7-9, the J gene TRBJ1-4; no reliable D call. The CDR3 is made up of 15 amino acids. Germline CDR1 SEHNR, CDR2 FQNEAQ (reference sequence). Trimming cost V 1 base and J 4 bases, with 10 bases left between them. The chain's CDR3 is CASSLGRLINEKLFF. The CDR3 coding sequence is TGTGCCAGCAGCTTAGGCAGGCTGATTAATGAAAAACTGTTTTTT.

This clone was detected a few times. V usage is TRBV5-4 and J usage is TRBJ1-4; D might be TRBD1 (5 bases). The CDR3 extends over 13 amino acids. Trimming left V 3 bases short and J 12 bases short, with 15 bases between. Per germline, CDR1 SGHNT and CDR2 YYREEE (reference sequence). The CDR3 sequence is CASSSHSVGELFF. DNA of the CDR3: TGTGCCAGCAGCTCGCACAGCGTGGGGGAACTGTTTTTT. The whole variable domain, remainder taken from reference TRBV5-4 and TRBJ1-4, is ETGVTQSPTHLIKTRGQQVTLRCSSQSGHNTVSWYQQALGQGPQFIFQYYREEENGRGNFPPRFSGLQFPNYSSELNVNALELDDSALYLCASSSHSVGELFFGSGTQLSVL.

V gene TRBV18 combines with J gene TRBJ2-7; TRBD2 matches at 9 bases. With V trimmed by 4 bases and J by 7 bases, 11 bases remained unmatched. The germline V gene encodes CDR1 KGHSH and CDR2 LQKENI. This CDR3 comprises 15 residues. This chain's CDR3 is CASSLLAGELGEQYF. The CDR3 nucleotides are TGTGCCAGCTCACTATTAGCGGGAGAGTTGGGTGAGCAGTACTTC.

As to this clone: The junction differs from germline at one of its ends, possibly a read error. The rearrangement links TRBV7-2 to TRBJ1-5, with TRBD1 matching over 9 bases. Germline V gives CDR1 SGHTA, CDR2 FQGNSA. This CDR3 spans 11 amino acids. CDR3 sequence reads: CASSLGQGKYF. The CDR3 DNA reads TGTGCCAGCAGCCTCGGACAGGGGAAGTATTTT.